These 7 T cell receptor beta chains share one sample of origin, sequenced in a study of shared clonotypes between healthy human individuals (TCRdb year 2020). Library preparation employed the immunoSEQ multiplex PCR assay. In TCRdb, the immuneACCESS table is reduced to in-frame sequences with V and J assigned. These tables do not hold every clone; where another copy was compared, an unresolved V gene accounts for under half, and the others remain unexplained. In all, the sample holds fewer than 3 million clones, and approximately 90% of those were seen once. In total, the top ten clones hold 0.37% of the sample. Material: naive CD4+ T cells from PBMCs. The cell subset or site label on this specimen signifies: CD45RA+ positively selected. These receptors all come from a man aged 18 to 29 in good health. Some clones in this sample may be carry-over from other donors' samples.

This clone has only one observation. The rearrangement joins TRBV28 to TRBJ2-4; D perhaps matches TRBD2 (6 bases). CDR1 and CDR2 from the germline V gene are MDHEN and SYDVKM. The CDR3 totals 16 residues. V dropped 5 bases and J dropped 3 bases, with 17 bases sitting between them. The CDR3 DNA reads as TGTGCCAGCAGTCCCAGGGAGGCGGTACGCAAAAACATTCAGTACTTC. Protein product: CASSPREAVRKNIQYF.

V is TRBV30 and J is TRBJ1-4; D call uncertain. Germline CDR1 is GTSNPN and CDR2 is SVGIG (reference sequence). Between the trimmed V and J ends, which lost 3 bases and 7 bases, there was a span of 12 bases. This CDR3 is 13 amino acids long. CDR3 residues: CAWSVRQTEKLFF. As DNA, the CDR3 is TGTGCCTGGAGCGTTCGCCAGACTGAAAAACTGTTTTTT.

Regarding this clone: The sample contains more than one DNA sequence encoding this CDR3. This chain links TRBV9 with TRBJ1-5; a weak D match, TRBD1 (5 bases). V shed 2 bases and J shed 7 bases, with 10 bases lying between them. This CDR3 spans 13 amino acids. The germline CDR1 and CDR2 sequences are SGDLS and YYNGEE. The CDR3 bases are TGTGCCAGCAGCGTGGGGGGAGGGCAGCCCCAGCATTTT. As protein: CASSVGGGQPQHF.

This clone appeared once. The V and J genes are TRBV15 and TRBJ1-1; D is uncertain. Trimming cost V 5 bases and J 0 bases, with 13 bases left between them. Looked up from germline, CDR1 is LNHNV and CDR2 is YYDKDF (reference sequence). The CDR3 covers 15 residues. For the CDR3, the DNA is TGTGCCACCAGCGACTATGGTCGGTTGAACACTGAAGCTTTCTTT. The encoded protein is CATSDYGRLNTEAFF.

The CDR3 DNA reads as TGTGCCAGCAGGGTAGCGGGCGGCACCGGGGAGCTGTTTTTT. As protein: CASRVAGGTGELFF. The chain uses TRBV5-4 and TRBJ2-2; 7 nucleotides align to TRBD2. Trimming at V came to 5 bases and at J to 4 bases, leaving 5 bases not matched to a gene. Looked up from germline, CDR1 is SGHNT and CDR2 is YYREEE (reference sequence). The CDR3 has 14 amino acids.

The chain links TRBV10-3 to TRBJ2-3; the match to TRBD2 covers 10 bases. The germline CDR1 and CDR2 sequences are ENHRY and SYGVKD. The CDR3 loop spans 16 amino acids. The V and J ends lost 6 bases and 0 bases, in that order; junction bases with no gene match: 6. DNA of the CDR3: TGTGCCATCAGCGATAAGCGGGAGGGGAGCACAGATACGCAGTATTTT. This sequence encodes CAISDKREGSTDTQYF.

The V call is TRBV28, the J call TRBJ1-5, with 7 bases lining up with TRBD1. The CDR3 consists of 18 residues. Losses at the gene ends were 5 bases for V and 4 bases for J; bases not matched to a gene: 17. Germline-derived CDR1 and CDR2 are MDHEN and SYDVKM. The CDR3 DNA is TGTGCCAGCAGTGCCACTAACCCAGGGGGAGGTTGGAATCAGCCCCAGCATTTT. Its protein is CASSATNPGGGWNQPQHF.